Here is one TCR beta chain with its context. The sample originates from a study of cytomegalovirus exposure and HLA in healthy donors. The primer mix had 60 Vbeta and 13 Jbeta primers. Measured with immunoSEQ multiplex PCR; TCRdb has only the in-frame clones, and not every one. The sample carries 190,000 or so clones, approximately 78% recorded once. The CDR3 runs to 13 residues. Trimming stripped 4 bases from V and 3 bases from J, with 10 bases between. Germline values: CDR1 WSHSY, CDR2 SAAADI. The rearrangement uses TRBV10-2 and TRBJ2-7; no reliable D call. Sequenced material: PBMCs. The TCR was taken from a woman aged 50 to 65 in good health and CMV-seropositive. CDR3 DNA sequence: TGCGCCAGCAGTGTCGAACAAAACTACGAGCAGTACTTC. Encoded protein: CASSVEQNYEQYF.